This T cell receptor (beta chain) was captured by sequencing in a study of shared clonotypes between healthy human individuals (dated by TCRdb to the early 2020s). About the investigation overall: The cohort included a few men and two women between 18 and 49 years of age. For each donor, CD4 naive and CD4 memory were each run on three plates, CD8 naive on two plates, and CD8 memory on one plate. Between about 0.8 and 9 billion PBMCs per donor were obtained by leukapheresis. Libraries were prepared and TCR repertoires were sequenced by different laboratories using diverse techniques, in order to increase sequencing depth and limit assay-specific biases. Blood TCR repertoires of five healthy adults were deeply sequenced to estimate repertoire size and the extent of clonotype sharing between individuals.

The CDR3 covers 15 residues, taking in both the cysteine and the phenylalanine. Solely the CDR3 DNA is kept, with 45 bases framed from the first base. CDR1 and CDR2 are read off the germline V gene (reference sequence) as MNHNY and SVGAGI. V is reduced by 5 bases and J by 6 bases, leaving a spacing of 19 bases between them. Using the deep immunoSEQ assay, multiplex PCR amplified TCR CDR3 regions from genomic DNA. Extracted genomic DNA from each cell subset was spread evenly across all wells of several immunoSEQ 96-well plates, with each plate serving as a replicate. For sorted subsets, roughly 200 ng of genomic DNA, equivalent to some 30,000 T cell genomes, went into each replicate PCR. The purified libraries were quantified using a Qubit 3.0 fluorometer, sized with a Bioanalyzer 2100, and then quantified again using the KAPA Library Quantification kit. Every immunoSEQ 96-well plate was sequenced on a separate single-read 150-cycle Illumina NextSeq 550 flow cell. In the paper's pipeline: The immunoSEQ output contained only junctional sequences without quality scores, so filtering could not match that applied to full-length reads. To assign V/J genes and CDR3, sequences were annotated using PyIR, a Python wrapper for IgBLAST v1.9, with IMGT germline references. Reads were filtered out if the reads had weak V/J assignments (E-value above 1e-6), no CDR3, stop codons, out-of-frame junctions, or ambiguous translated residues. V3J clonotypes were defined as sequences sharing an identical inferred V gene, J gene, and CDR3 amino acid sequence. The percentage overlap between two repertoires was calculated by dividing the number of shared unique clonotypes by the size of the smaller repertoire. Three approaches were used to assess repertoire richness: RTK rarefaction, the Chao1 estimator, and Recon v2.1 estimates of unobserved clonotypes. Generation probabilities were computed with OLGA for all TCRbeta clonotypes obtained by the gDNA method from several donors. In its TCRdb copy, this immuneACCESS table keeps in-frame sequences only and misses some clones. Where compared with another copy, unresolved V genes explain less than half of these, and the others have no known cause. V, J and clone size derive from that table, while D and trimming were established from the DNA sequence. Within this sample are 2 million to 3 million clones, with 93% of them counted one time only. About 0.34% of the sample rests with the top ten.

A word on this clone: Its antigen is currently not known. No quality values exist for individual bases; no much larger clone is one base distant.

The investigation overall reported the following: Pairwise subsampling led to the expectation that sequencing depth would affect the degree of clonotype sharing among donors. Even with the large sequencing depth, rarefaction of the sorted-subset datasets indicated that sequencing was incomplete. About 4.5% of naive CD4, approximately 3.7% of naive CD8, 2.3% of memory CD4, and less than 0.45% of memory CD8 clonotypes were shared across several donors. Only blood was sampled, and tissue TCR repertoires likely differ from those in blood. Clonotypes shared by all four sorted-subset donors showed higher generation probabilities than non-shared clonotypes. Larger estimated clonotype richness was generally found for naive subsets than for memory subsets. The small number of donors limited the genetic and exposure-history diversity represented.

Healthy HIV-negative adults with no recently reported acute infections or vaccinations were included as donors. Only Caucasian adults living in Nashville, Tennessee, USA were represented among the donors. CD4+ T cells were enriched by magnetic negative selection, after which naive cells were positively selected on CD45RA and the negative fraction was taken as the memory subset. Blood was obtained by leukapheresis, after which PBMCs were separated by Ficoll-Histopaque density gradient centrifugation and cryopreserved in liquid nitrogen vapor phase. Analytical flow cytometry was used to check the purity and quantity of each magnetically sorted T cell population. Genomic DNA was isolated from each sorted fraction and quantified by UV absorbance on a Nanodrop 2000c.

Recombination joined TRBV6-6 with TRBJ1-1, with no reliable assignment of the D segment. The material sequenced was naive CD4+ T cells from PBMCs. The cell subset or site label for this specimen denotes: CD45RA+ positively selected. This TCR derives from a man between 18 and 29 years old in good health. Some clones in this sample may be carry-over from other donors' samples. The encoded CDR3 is CASSPATRLLAEAFF. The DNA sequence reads TGTGCCAGCAGTCCCGCGACGCGATTATTGGCTGAAGCTTTCTTT.